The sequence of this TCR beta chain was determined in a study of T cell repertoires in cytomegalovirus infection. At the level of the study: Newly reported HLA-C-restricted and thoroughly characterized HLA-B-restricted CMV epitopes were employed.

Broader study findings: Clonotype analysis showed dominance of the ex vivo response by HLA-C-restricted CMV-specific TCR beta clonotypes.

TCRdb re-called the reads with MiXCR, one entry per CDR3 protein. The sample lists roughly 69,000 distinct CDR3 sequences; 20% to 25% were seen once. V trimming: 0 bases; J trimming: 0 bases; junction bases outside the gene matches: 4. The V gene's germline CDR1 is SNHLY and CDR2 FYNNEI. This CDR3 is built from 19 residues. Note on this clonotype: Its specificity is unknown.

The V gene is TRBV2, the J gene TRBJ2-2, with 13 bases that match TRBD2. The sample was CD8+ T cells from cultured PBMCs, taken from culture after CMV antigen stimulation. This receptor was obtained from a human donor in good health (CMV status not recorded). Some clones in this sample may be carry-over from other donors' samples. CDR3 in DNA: TGTGCCAGCAGTGAAGCCAGACTAGCGGGGGGTCCGAACACCGGGGAGCTGTTTTTT. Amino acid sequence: CASSEARLAGGPNTGELFF.